This TCR beta chain was recovered during a study of shared clonotypes between healthy human individuals. Study-wide points: Investigators collected only blood, and repertoires in tissues likely differ. Compared with clonotypes that all four donors shared, non-shared clonotypes had lower generation probabilities.

Concerning this clone itself: The antigen is unknown.

Clones were sequenced by immunoSEQ multiplex PCR, and TCRdb holds only the in-frame ones, with some missing. The profile shows more than 2 million clones, roughly 95% of them singletons. The CDR3 loop spans 14 amino acids. Germline loops: CDR1 SEHNR, CDR2 FQNEAQ (reference sequence). V was clipped by 1 base and J by 6 bases, with 7 bases between them. It was into CD45RA+ naive and CD45RA-negative memory subsets that the CD4+ cells were split. Material for sequencing was naive CD4+ T cells sorted from blood. The subset: CD45RA+ positively selected. The chain recombines TRBV7-9 with TRBJ1-6; D gene unclear. The receptor's source is a man in his late teens or twenties in good health. The CDR3 loop reads CASSLVIPNSPLHF. The CDR3 region has the DNA TGTGCCAGCAGCTTAGTGATCCCTAATTCACCCCTCCACTTT.